One sample yielded the 30 T cell receptor beta chains listed below, sequenced in a study of T cell responses to AZD1222 COVID-19 vaccine. Clones were read by immunoSEQ multiplex PCR, and TCRdb kept only the in-frame ones, dropping some. The top ten hold roughly 4.3% of the sample, which has over 100,000 clones, over 75% seen once. Sequencing was performed on peripheral blood, taken 28 days after the second AZD1222 dose. All receptors come from an adult who received the AZD1222 COVID-19 vaccine.

This clone appeared a few times. This chain connects TRBV6-5 to TRBJ1-2, with 7 bases matching TRBD1. Germline CDR1 MNHEY, CDR2 SVGAGI. After removal of 4 bases from V and 2 bases from J, the junction contained 7 bases not matched to a gene. The CDR3 covers 15 residues. CDR3 amino acids: CASSSPLQGNYGYTF. For the CDR3, the DNA is TGTGCCAGCAGTTCCCCGTTACAGGGGAACTATGGCTACACCTTC.

This clone came up once. The J gene is TRBJ2-1, the V gene TRBV6-4; D is unresolved. V dropped 2 bases and J dropped 4 bases, with 9 bases sitting between them. The CDR3 spans 14 residues. Germline V gene lookup returns CDR1 MRHNA and CDR2 SNTAGT. The chain's CDR3 is CASSDNEEYNEQFF. As DNA, the CDR3 is TGTGCCAGCAGTGACAACGAAGAATACAATGAGCAGTTCTTC.

The gene calls are TRBV15 and TRBJ2-1; 8 nucleotides line up with TRBD1. The CDR3 is 14 amino acids. V was pared by 4 bases and J by 7 bases, with 6 bases of the junction left unmatched. Germline V CDR1 and CDR2: LNHNV, YYDKDF (reference sequence). The CDR3 loop reads CATSIFRQGNEQFF. The CDR3 bases are TGTGCCACCAGCATATTTCGACAGGGGAATGAGCAGTTCTTC.

This sequence joins TRBV29-1 and TRBJ1-2; 7 nucleotides match TRBD1. Germline trimming cut 4 bases from V and 8 bases from J; bases unmatched to any gene: 10. The germline V gene has CDR1 SQVTM and CDR2 ANQGSEA. The CDR3 runs 13 residues. The CDR3 DNA reads TGCAGCGTTGTCGACAGGGACGCCGGAGGCTACACCTTC. It encodes CSVVDRDAGGYTF.

This sequence joins TRBV7-2 and TRBJ2-1, with 11 positions matching TRBD2. The V segment lost 4 bases and the J segment 7 bases; nucleotides outside the gene matches: 6. The CDR3 runs 15 residues. Germline V CDR1 and CDR2: SGHTA, FQGNSA. In DNA, the CDR3 is TGTGCCAGCAGCTCGACTAGCGGGAATACGAATGAGCAGTTCTTC. It encodes CASSSTSGNTNEQFF.

The V gene is TRBV27, the J gene TRBJ1-2; TRBD1 matches at 10 bases. The CDR3 sequence is 15 residues long. The V and J ends lost 2 bases and 4 bases, in that order; junction bases with no gene match: 4. CDR1 is MNHEY, CDR2 SMNVEV, per germline (reference sequence). This CDR3 reads CASSLGQGVPYGYTF. CDR3 bases: TGTGCCAGCAGTTTAGGACAGGGGGTACCCTATGGCTACACCTTC.

The gene calls are TRBV9 and TRBJ2-1; TRBD2 agrees at 8 bases. J gave up 10 bases and V 4 bases, and 13 bases lay outside the gene matches. CDR1 is SGDLS, CDR2 YYNGEE, per germline. This CDR3 comprises 15 residues. The CDR3 nucleotides are TGTGCCAGCAGCCTCGGGGTTAGCGGGGTGGGGGAGCAGTTCTTC. It yields the protein CASSLGVSGVGEQFF.

The genes are TRBV18 and TRBJ2-7; TRBD2 matches 13 bases. CDR1 is KGHSH and CDR2 is LQKENI in the germline V gene. This CDR3 comprises 17 residues. The J segment lost 0 bases and the V segment lost 0 bases, leaving 2 bases of the junction unmatched. CDR3 sequence reads: CASSPPRTSGSSYEQYF. CDR3 coding DNA: TGTGCCAGCTCACCACCGAGGACTAGCGGGAGCTCCTACGAGCAGTACTTC.

The rearrangement links TRBV5-1 to TRBJ2-3; no clear D gene. Germline V gene data show CDR1 as SGHRS and CDR2 as YFSETQ. The CDR3 has 11 residues. Trimming cost V 1 base and J 6 bases, with 3 bases left between them. CDR3 region: CASSLLDTQYF. Here the CDR3 DNA reads TGCGCCAGCAGCTTGCTTGATACGCAGTATTTT.

This clone was recorded a few times. The genes are TRBV3-1 (or the pseudogene TRBV3-2) and TRBJ2-2, with D possibly matching TRBD1 (7 bases). Germline values: CDR1 LGHDT, CDR2 YNNKEL (reference sequence). V was pared by 2 bases and J by 5 bases, with 21 bases between. The CDR3 loop spans 18 amino acids. CDR3 region: CASSQKIFGSGGTGELFF. DNA for the CDR3: TGTGCCAGCAGCCAAAAGATATTTGGGTCAGGGGGGACCGGGGAGCTGTTTTTT.

This clone was recorded once. The chain is built from TRBV19 and TRBJ1-2; D gene ambiguous. The germline CDR1 and CDR2 sequences are LNHDA and SQIVND (reference sequence). The V end lost 7 bases, the J end lost 4 bases, and 19 bases lay between the germline ends. The CDR3 length is 15 residues. The CDR3 spells CASTYDMPSVYGYTF. Written as DNA, the CDR3 is TGTGCCAGTACCTATGACATGCCCTCGGTCTATGGCTACACCTTC. Combining the CDR3 with reference TRBV19 and TRBJ1-2 gives the whole variable domain DGGITQSPKYLFRKEGQNVTLSCEQNLNHDAMYWYRQDPGQGLRLIYYSQIVNDFQKGDIAEGYSVSREKKESFPLTVTSAQKNPTAFYLCASTYDMPSVYGYTFGSGTRLTVV.

The chain joins TRBV28 to TRBJ1-5; no firm D call. The CDR3 has 13 residues. The V end lost 5 bases, the J end lost 4 bases, and 9 bases lay between the germline ends. CDR1 is MDHEN, CDR2 SYDVKM, per germline. DNA for the CDR3: TGTGCCAGCAGTCTCTCTCTTAATCAGCCCCAGCATTTT. Its protein is CASSLSLNQPQHF.

This CDR3 reads CASSSGTASYEQYF. Here the CDR3 DNA reads TGTGCCAGCAGTTCCGGGACCGCCTCCTACGAGCAGTACTTC. The rearrangement joins TRBV9 to TRBJ2-7; perhaps D is TRBD1 or TRBD2 (5 bases each). The germline V gene has CDR1 SGDLS and CDR2 YYNGEE. Trimming left V 5 bases short and J 0 bases short, with 12 bases between. The CDR3 runs to 14 residues.

The rearrangement uses TRBV7-9 and TRBJ2-5; D might be TRBD1 or TRBD2, each matching 5 bases. The J call may be in error: the DNA end matches TRBJ2-7 better. The CDR3 covers 12 residues. Per the germline V gene, CDR1 is SEHNR and CDR2 is FQNEAQ (reference sequence). The CDR3 DNA sequence: TGTGCCAGCAGTTTCAGGGACCACGAGCAGTACTTC. Amino acid sequence: CASSFRDHEQYF.

The genes are TRBV7-9 and TRBJ2-2; 7 nucleotides line up with TRBD2. The CDR3 loop spans 16 amino acids. CDR1 is SEHNR, CDR2 FQNEAQ, per germline (reference sequence). J was trimmed by 4 bases and V by 1 base; bases with no gene match: 6. The DNA for the CDR3 is TGTGCCAGCAGCTTAGACGGGAGGCTCTCCACCGGGGAGCTGTTTTTT. Encoded protein: CASSLDGRLSTGELFF.

The chain carries TRBV5-1 and TRBJ2-1; D not certain. V was clipped by 0 bases and J by 3 bases, with 13 bases between them. CDR1 and CDR2 (germline): SGHRS, YFSETQ. The CDR3 runs 16 residues. CDR3 nucleotides: TGCGCCAGCAGCTTGGTAACTTTGGAGTTCTACAATGAGCAGTTCTTC. This encodes CASSLVTLEFYNEQFF.

J is TRBJ2-1 and V is TRBV12-3 or TRBV12-4; D ambiguous. V was shortened by 2 bases and J by 0 bases, with 2 bases between the two germline ends. This CDR3 region has 13 residues. CDR3 DNA sequence: TGTGCCAGCAGTTTAAGCTCCTACAATGAGCAGTTCTTC. This gives the protein CASSLSSYNEQFF.

CDR3 sequence reads: CAISGFSPGEGAYGYTF. The DNA of the CDR3 is TGTGCCATCAGTGGATTTAGCCCAGGGGAGGGGGCCTATGGCTACACCTTC. V gene TRBV10-3 combines with J gene TRBJ1-2, with TRBD1 matching 7 bases. Trimming at V came to 4 bases and at J to 4 bases, leaving 15 bases not matched to a gene. Germline CDR1 ENHRY, CDR2 SYGVKD. The CDR3 spans 17 residues.

The chain links TRBV28 to TRBJ2-5, with D tentatively TRBD1 (5 bases). V was cut by 5 bases and J by 0 bases, with 19 bases left in between. The CDR3 is made up of 17 amino acids. Germline V CDR1 and CDR2: MDHEN, SYDVKM. Here the CDR3 DNA reads TGTGCCAGCAGTCCCTCTCCTGGGGCAGGGTACCAAGAGACCCAGTACTTC. Its translation: CASSPSPGAGYQETQYF.

This clone came up once. The chain recombines TRBV6-2 or TRBV6-3 with TRBJ2-5; the match to TRBD1 covers 11 bases. Germline V gives CDR1 MNHEY, CDR2 SVGEGT. This CDR3 comprises 14 residues. Trimming at V came to 6 bases and at J to 4 bases, leaving 4 bases not matched to a gene. The CDR3 nucleotides read TGTGCCAGCAGCCGGGACAGGGGGAGAGAGACCCAGTACTTC. Translated, it gives CASSRDRGRETQYF.

V gene TRBV2 combines with J gene TRBJ2-2; D is unresolved. The germline CDR1 and CDR2 sequences are SNHLY and FYNNEI. The ends were cut back, 4 bases at V and 4 bases at J, with 7 bases in the middle. This CDR3 spans 13 amino acids. CDR3 amino acids: CASSGPFTGELFF. CDR3 bases: TGTGCCAGCAGTGGACCGTTCACCGGGGAGCTGTTTTTT.

This rearrangement joins TRBV19 to TRBJ1-1; no definite D call. Germline V CDR1 and CDR2: LNHDA, SQIVND (reference sequence). The CDR3 length is 13 residues. V was clipped by 9 bases and J by 8 bases, with 19 bases between them. The CDR3 sequence is CASLFSFTDEAFF. DNA of the CDR3: TGTGCCAGCTTATTTTCGTTCACGGACGAAGCTTTCTTT.

The V gene is TRBV6-2 or TRBV6-3, the J gene TRBJ1-2; TRBD1 agrees at 7 bases. The CDR3 has 14 amino acids. V shed 6 bases and J 5 bases; nucleotides not matched to a gene: 9. Germline V lookup: CDR1 MNHEY, CDR2 SVGEGT. As DNA, the CDR3 is TGTGCCAGCAGCCAACACCAACAGGGGTATGGCTACACCTTC. This encodes CASSQHQQGYGYTF.

This clone has just one count. The chain has TRBV18 and TRBJ1-4; D not certain. V was cut by 5 bases and J by 0 bases, with 7 bases left in between. The CDR3 covers 14 residues. Per the germline V gene, CDR1 is KGHSH and CDR2 is LQKENI. CDR3 sequence reads: CASSVRTTNEKLFF. The CDR3 DNA reads as TGTGCCAGCTCAGTCAGGACAACTAATGAAAAACTGTTTTTT. Looking up the rest from reference TRBV18 and TRBJ1-4 gives the full variable domain: NAGVMQNPRHLVRRRGQEARLRCSPMKGHSHVYWYRQLPEEGLKFMVYLQKENIIDESGMPKERFSAEFPKEGPSILRIQQVVRGDSAAYFCASSVRTTNEKLFFGSGTQLSVL.

The V gene is TRBV7-9, the J gene TRBJ2-3; 10 bases are a match to TRBD2. V was pared by 1 base and J by 3 bases, with 7 bases of the junction left unmatched. CDR3 length: 17 residues. Germline assignment: CDR1 SEHNR and CDR2 FQNEAQ (reference sequence). DNA of the CDR3: TGTGCCAGCAGCTTAGAGCCCCTAGCGGGAGTGACAGATACGCAGTATTTT. Residues: CASSLEPLAGVTDTQYF.

The chain links TRBV11-1 to TRBJ1-1; 8 positions match TRBD1. Germline CDR1 SGHAT, CDR2 FQDESV (reference sequence). After removal of 0 bases from V and 2 bases from J, the junction contained 2 bases not matched to a gene. The CDR3 length is 15 residues. The CDR3 DNA reads as TGTGCCAGCAGCTTAGCAGGACAGGGAAACACTGAAGCTTTCTTT. Its protein is CASSLAGQGNTEAFF.

The chain uses TRBV27 and TRBJ1-5; no definite D call. Germline CDR1 MNHEY, CDR2 SMNVEV (reference sequence). V was shortened by 11 bases and J by 0 bases, with 14 bases between the two germline ends. This CDR3 contains 14 residues. In DNA form, the CDR3 reads TGTGCCGGTCTATCGGCAGCTAGCAATCAGCCCCAGCATTTT. This encodes CAGLSAASNQPQHF.

The chain recombines TRBV11-1 with TRBJ2-1; D gene ambiguous. The CDR3 spans 12 residues. Per germline, CDR1 SGHAT and CDR2 FQDESV (reference sequence). The V and J ends lost 5 bases and 9 bases respectively, with 11 bases between them. Here the CDR3 reads CASSPSLAEQFF. CDR3 bases: TGTGCCAGCAGCCCTAGTCTTGCTGAGCAGTTCTTC.

The chain recombines TRBV9 with TRBJ1-1, with D uncertain. The CDR3 consists of 13 residues. Germline values: CDR1 SGDLS, CDR2 YYNGEE. Trimming shortened V by 0 bases and J by 5 bases, and 8 bases separated the two germline ends. CDR3 nucleotides: TGTGCCAGCAGCGTAGTTGGGGAGACTGAAGCTTTCTTT. This encodes CASSVVGETEAFF.

For the CDR3, the DNA is TGTGCCAGCAGCTACGGACGAGGTGAACACAATGAGCAGTTCTTC. Translation: CASSYGRGEHNEQFF. The chain links TRBV7-2 to TRBJ2-1; D uncertain. Germline V gene sequence: CDR1 SGHTA, CDR2 FQGNSA. The germline V and J ends were trimmed by 4 bases and 5 bases, with 15 bases remaining between them. The CDR3 contains 15 residues.